This T cell receptor beta chain stems from a study of T cell responses to AZD1222 COVID-19 vaccine. Study-wide context: Pooling covered second doses at about 4 or about 12 weeks.

This CDR3 has 16 residues. CDR1 is SSHAT, CDR2 FNYEAQ, per germline (reference sequence). Study observations and caveats: Among the donors, most were white British and more were female, and clonal diversity was possibly underestimated. Spike-specific TCRs gained breadth and depth after people received two AZD1222 doses. Baseline antibody screening turned up just six or seven seropositive AZD1222 recipients.

This table comes from immunoSEQ multiplex PCR, and its TCRdb copy is limited to in-frame clones, with some not included. The sample includes 84,000 or so clones, about 85% of them seen just once. This clone was counted once. The antigen is undetermined. The junction does not match germline at one end; this may be a read error. The chain carries TRBV7-7 and TRBJ2-3; 10 bases fit TRBD2. The TCR was taken from an adult in good health. The specimen was peripheral blood, collected on day 0 of AZD1222 vaccination. CDR3 DNA: TGTGCTAGCAGCTCTGGGACTAGCGTAAATATAGATACGCAGTATTTT. Translation: CASSSGTSVNIDTQYF. The complete variable domain, with remaining parts taken from reference TRBV7-7 and TRBJ2-3, reads GAGVSQSPRYKVTKRGQDVTLRCDPISSHATLYWYQQALGQGPEFLTYFNYEAQPDKSGLPSDRFSAERPEGSISTLTIQRTEQRDSAMYRCASSSGTSVNIDTQYFGPGTRLTVL.